The 5 T cell receptor beta chains given below trace back to one sample, sequenced in a study of blood T cell repertoires in COVID-19. The assay was immunoSEQ multiplex PCR, and TCRdb's table has in-frame clones only and misses some. This sample carries roughly 150,000 clones, around 85% of them seen once, and the ten largest clones take less than 6.5%. Sequences were obtained from peripheral blood. The source of these receptors is a human donor in a cohort sampled during active COVID-19.

V usage is TRBV19 and J usage is TRBJ1-2; D may be TRBD1 (6 bases). V lost 3 bases and J lost 4, with 12 bases in between. Germline V gives CDR1 LNHDA, CDR2 SQIVND (reference sequence). The CDR3 covers 14 residues. This CDR3 is CASSMYGGAYGYTF. CDR3 nucleotide sequence: TGTGCCAGTAGTATGTATGGGGGCGCCTATGGCTACACCTTC. The whole variable domain, filled in from reference TRBV19 and TRBJ1-2, reads DGGITQSPKYLFRKEGQNVTLSCEQNLNHDAMYWYRQDPGQGLRLIYYSQIVNDFQKGDIAEGYSVSREKKESFPLTVTSAQKNPTAFYLCASSMYGGAYGYTFGSGTRLTVV.

The chain recombines TRBV11-2 with TRBJ2-5; 15 positions agree with TRBD2. CDR1 is SGHAT, CDR2 FQNNGV, per germline. The V segment lost 1 base and the J segment 5 bases; nucleotides outside the gene matches: 5. This CDR3 region has 17 residues. The DNA of the CDR3 is TGTGCCAGCAGCTTAGTGGGACTAGCGGGGGGTGGGGAGACCCAGTACTTC. Protein product: CASSLVGLAGGGETQYF.

The rearrangement joins TRBV19 to TRBJ2-5, with TRBD1 matching 7 bases. This CDR3 has 13 amino acids. Germline V gene lookup returns CDR1 LNHDA and CDR2 SQIVND (reference sequence). The V gene end was trimmed by 9 bases and the J gene end by 5 bases; junction bases not matched to a gene: 9. The CDR3 bases are TGTGCCAGCCGGACAGGTGGTCAGGAGACCCAGTACTTC. Translating gives CASRTGGQETQYF.

This chain joins TRBV18 and TRBJ1-1, with D unresolved. Deletions cut 3 bases from V and 2 bases from J, with 16 bases between. The germline V gene encodes CDR1 KGHSH and CDR2 LQKENI. The CDR3 loop spans 16 amino acids. CDR3 amino acids: CASSPLVSAGNTEAFF. The DNA of the CDR3 is TGTGCCAGCTCACCCCTGGTGTCAGCGGGAAACACTGAAGCTTTCTTT.

This clone was counted once. The chain links TRBV28 to TRBJ1-2; D possibly corresponds to TRBD1 (5 bases). V was pared by 5 bases and J by 7 bases, with 17 bases between. The CDR3 length is 14 residues. The V gene's germline CDR1 is MDHEN and CDR2 SYDVKM. CDR3 residues: CASSRVGDSIGYTF. The CDR3 region has the DNA TGTGCCAGCAGTCGGGTAGGGGATTCCATTGGCTACACCTTC.